The entry below gives a single TCR beta chain sequence along with its context. The germline V gene has CDR1 KGHSH and CDR2 LQKENI. Trimming shortened V by 6 bases and J by 0 bases, and 8 bases separated the two germline ends. The CDR3 is 14 residues long. The sample is drawn from a study of blood T cell repertoires in COVID-19. Profiling relied on immunoSEQ multiplex PCR, and the TCRdb table lists in-frame clones only, not all of them. The sample has just over 150,000 clones, less than 85% seen once. The source of this sequence is a woman aged 40 to 55 with COVID-19, enrolled during active disease. Sample: peripheral blood. The chain links TRBV18 to TRBJ1-4; a possible D gene is TRBD1 (5 bases). The CDR3 loop reads CASSQQATNEKLFF. DNA of the CDR3: TGTGCCAGCTCGCAACAGGCAACTAATGAAAAACTGTTTTTT.